What follows are 2 T cell receptor beta chains derived from one specimen sequenced in a study of blood T cell repertoires in COVID-19. The repertoire was sequenced with immunoSEQ multiplex PCR; TCRdb's copy has only in-frame clones and lacks some. Among 300,000 to 350,000 clones, approximately 85% were seen once, and the ten largest hold less than 2.5%. The sample consisted of PBMCs or T cells enriched from blood (not recorded which). These receptors all stem from a man in his thirties or forties who had recovered from COVID-19.

The CDR3 here is CASSFPTSTGNTGELFF. As DNA, the CDR3 is TGCGCCAGCAGCTTCCCCACTTCGACAGGGAACACCGGGGAGCTGTTTTTT. J is TRBJ2-2 and V is TRBV5-1, with a weak D call TRBD1 (6 bases). Between the trimmed V and J ends, which lost 2 bases and 1 base, there was a span of 15 bases. In germline, CDR1 is SGHRS, CDR2 YFSETQ. CDR3 size: 17 residues.

The chain joins TRBV9 to TRBJ1-6, with D perhaps matching TRBD1 (6 bases). Germline assignment: CDR1 SGDLS and CDR2 YYNGEE. The CDR3 sequence is 18 residues long. The germline V and J ends were trimmed by 3 bases and 4 bases, with 20 bases remaining between them. The CDR3 bases are TGTGCCAGCAGCGGCGAGGGGTTTGGGGGCCGGTATAATTCACCCCTCCACTTT. Translated: CASSGEGFGGRYNSPLHF.